This T cell receptor (beta chain) was captured by sequencing in a study of control samples from healthy donors and cancer patients. Profiling relied on immunoSEQ multiplex PCR, and the TCRdb table lists in-frame clones only, not all of them. The data contain around 72,000 clones, roughly 84% of them singletons. The V end was cut by 6 bases, the J end by 3 bases, with 21 bases between. The CDR3 runs 17 residues. Germline loops: CDR1 MNHEY, CDR2 SVGEGT. J is TRBJ2-1 and V is TRBV6-2 or TRBV6-3, with D possibly being TRBD1 or TRBD2 (7 bases each). What was sequenced was blood. This sequence originates from a man aged 45-65 years in good health. CDR3 sequence reads: CASSDAPRGRGYNEQFF. The DNA of the CDR3 is TGTGCCAGCAGCGACGCTCCCAGGGGGAGGGGCTACAATGAGCAGTTCTTC.